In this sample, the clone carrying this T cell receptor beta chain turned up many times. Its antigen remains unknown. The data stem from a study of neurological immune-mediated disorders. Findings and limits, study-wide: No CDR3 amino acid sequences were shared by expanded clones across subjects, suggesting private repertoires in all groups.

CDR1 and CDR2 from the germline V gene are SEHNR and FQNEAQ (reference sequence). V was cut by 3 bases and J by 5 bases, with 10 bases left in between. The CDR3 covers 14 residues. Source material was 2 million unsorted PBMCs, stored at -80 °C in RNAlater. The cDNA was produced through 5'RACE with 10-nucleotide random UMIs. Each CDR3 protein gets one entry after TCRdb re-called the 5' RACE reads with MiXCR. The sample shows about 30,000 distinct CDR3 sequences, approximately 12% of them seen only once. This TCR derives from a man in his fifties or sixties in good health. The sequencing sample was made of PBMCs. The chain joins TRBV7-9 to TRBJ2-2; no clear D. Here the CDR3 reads CASSFRMETGELFF. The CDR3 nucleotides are TGTGCCAGCAGCTTTAGGATGGAAACCGGGGAGCTGTTTTTT.